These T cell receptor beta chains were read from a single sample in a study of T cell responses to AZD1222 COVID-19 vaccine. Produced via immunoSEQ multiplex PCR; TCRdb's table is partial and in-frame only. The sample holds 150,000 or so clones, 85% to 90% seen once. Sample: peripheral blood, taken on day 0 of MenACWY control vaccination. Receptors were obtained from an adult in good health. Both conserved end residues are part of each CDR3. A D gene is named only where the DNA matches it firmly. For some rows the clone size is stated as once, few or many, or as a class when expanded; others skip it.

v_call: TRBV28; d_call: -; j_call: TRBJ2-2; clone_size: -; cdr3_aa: CASSFQEKEGELFF; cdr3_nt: TGTGCCAGCAGTTTTCAAGAAAAGGAGGGGGAGCTGTTTTTT
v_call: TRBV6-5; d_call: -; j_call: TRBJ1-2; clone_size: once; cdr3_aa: CASSPPTVGYTF; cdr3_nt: TGTGCCAGCAGCCCCCCAACGGTCGGCTACACCTTC
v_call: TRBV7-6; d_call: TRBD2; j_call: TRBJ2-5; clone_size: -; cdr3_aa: CASSILAGETQYF; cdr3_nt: TGTGCCAGCAGCATTCTAGCGGGGGAGACCCAGTACTTC
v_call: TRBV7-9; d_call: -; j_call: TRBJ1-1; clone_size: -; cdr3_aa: CASSLAALRRATEAFF; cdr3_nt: TGTGCCAGCAGCTTAGCGGCTCTCCGTCGGGCCACTGAAGCTTTCTTT
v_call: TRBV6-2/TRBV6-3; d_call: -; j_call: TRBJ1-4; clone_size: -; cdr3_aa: CASSYSKGEKLFF; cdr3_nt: TGTGCCAGCAGTTACTCGAAGGGGGAAAAACTGTTTTTT
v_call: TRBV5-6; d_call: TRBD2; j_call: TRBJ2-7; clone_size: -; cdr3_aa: CASSLSGRSHEQYF; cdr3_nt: TGTGCCAGCAGCCTTAGCGGGAGGTCCCACGAGCAGTACTTC
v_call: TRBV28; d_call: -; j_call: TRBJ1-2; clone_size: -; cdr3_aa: CASSLQGYGYTF; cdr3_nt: TGTGCCAGCAGCCTACAGGGCTATGGCTACACCTTC
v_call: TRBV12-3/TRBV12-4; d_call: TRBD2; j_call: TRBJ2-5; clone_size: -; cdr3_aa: CASSPSGGETQYF; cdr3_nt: TGTGCCAGCAGCCCTAGCGGGGGAGAGACCCAGTACTTC
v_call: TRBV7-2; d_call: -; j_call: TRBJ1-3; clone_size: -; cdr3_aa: CASSSGPASGNTIYF; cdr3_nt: TGTGCCAGCAGCTCCGGACCGGCCTCTGGAAACACCATATATTTT
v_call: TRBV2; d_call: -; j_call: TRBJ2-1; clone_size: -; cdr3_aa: CASSVIPWDEQFF; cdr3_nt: TGTGCCAGCAGTGTTATTCCGTGGGATGAGCAGTTCTTC
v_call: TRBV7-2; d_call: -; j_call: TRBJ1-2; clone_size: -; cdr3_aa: CASSLAGGGNYGYTF; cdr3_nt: TGTGCCAGCAGCTTAGCCGGTGGGGGGAACTATGGCTACACCTTC
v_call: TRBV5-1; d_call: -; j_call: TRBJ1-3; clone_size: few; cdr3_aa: CASSLETTGAGNTIYF; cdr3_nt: TGCGCCAGCAGCTTGGAAACGACAGGTGCAGGAAACACCATATATTTT
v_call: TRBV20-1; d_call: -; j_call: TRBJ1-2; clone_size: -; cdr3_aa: CSASPIGLDYGYTF; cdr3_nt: TGCAGTGCTAGTCCCATAGGGTTAGACTATGGCTACACCTTC
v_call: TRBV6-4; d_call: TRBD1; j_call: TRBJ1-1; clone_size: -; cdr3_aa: CASSVTGGSTEAFF; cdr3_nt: TGTGCCAGCAGTGTTACAGGGGGTAGTACTGAAGCTTTCTTT
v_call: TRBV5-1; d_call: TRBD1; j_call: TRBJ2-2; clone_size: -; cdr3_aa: CASSQGTGSNTGELFF; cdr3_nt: TGCGCCAGCAGCCAGGGGACAGGTAGTAACACCGGGGAGCTGTTTTTT
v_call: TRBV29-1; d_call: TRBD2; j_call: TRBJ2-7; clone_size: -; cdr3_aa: CSVGFLAGGGAYEQYF; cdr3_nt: TGCAGCGTTGGGTTTCTAGCGGGAGGAGGAGCCTACGAGCAGTACTTC
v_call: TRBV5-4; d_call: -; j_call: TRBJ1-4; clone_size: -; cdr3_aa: CASSPSAGENEKLFF; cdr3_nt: TGTGCCAGCAGCCCTTCCGCGGGGGAGAATGAAAAACTGTTTTTT
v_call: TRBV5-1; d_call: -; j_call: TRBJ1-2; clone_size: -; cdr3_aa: CASSLPGGGGYTF; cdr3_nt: TGCGCCAGCAGCTTGCCAGGCGGTGGAGGCTACACCTTC
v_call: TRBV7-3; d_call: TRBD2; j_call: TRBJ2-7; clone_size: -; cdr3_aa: CASSQGTSGTTEQYF; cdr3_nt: TGTGCCAGCAGCCAGGGGACTAGCGGGACGACCGAGCAGTACTTC
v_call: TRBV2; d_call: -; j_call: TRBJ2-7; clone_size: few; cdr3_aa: CASSAGTQTYEQYF; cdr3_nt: TGTGCCAGCAGCGCCGGGACACAAACCTACGAGCAGTACTTC
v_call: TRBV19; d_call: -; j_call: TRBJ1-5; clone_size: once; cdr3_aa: CASSIGYGGPQHF; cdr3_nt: TGTGCCAGTAGTATAGGGTACGGGGGACCCCAGCATTTT
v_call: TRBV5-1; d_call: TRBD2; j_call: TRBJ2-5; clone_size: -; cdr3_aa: CASSLLAGGQETQYF; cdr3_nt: TGCGCCAGCAGCTTGCTGGCGGGGGGGCAGGAGACCCAGTACTTC
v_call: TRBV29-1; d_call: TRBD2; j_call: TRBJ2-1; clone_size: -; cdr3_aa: CSVEERERYNEQFF; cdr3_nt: TGCAGCGTTGAAGAGCGGGAGAGATACAATGAGCAGTTCTTC
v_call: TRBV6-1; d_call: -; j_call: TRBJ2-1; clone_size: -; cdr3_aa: CASSENQPRGEQFF; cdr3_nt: TGTGCCAGCAGTGAGAACCAACCCCGGGGTGAGCAGTTCTTC
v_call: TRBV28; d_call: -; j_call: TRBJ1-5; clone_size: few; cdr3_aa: CASSLGWGAGQPQHF; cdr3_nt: TGTGCCAGCAGTTTGGGTTGGGGGGCTGGGCAGCCCCAGCATTTT
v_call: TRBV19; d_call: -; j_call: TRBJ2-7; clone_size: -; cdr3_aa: CASSWQLVGEQYF; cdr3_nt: TGTGCCAGTAGCTGGCAACTAGTCGGCGAGCAGTACTTC
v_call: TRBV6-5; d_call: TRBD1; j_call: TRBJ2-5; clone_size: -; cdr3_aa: CASSKRQGGETQYF; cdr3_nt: TGTGCCAGCAGTAAGCGACAGGGTGGGGAGACCCAGTACTTC
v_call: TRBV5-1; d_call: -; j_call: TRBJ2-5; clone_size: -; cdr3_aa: CASGLASQETQYF; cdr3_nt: TGCGCCAGCGGGCTGGCCAGCCAAGAGACCCAGTACTTC
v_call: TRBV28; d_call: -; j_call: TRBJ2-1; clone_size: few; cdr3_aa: CASSLSTGTGDRDPKFF; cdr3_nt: TGTGCCAGCAGTTTATCTACAGGGACGGGAGACAGGGACCCGAAGTTCTTC
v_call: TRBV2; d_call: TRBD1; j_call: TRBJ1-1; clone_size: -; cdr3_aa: CASSGTGGRMNTEAFF; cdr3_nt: TGTGCCAGCAGTGGGACAGGGGGCCGTATGAACACTGAAGCTTTCTTT
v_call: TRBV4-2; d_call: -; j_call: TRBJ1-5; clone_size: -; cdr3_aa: CASSQGFQGTNQPQHF; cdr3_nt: TGTGCCAGCAGCCAAGGATTTCAGGGAACTAATCAGCCCCAGCATTTT
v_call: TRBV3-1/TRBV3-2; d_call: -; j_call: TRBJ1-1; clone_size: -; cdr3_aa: CASSQAGQILNTEAFF; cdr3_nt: TGTGCCAGCAGCCAAGCAGGACAGATCCTGAACACTGAAGCTTTCTTT
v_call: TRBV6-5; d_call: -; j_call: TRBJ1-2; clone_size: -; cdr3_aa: CASRLPSYGYTF; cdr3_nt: TGTGCCAGCAGACTGCCGAGCTATGGCTACACCTTC
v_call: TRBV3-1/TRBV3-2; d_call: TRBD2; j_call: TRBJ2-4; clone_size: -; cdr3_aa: CASRHLAGGPKNIQYF; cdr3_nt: TGTGCCAGCAGACACCTAGCGGGGGGTCCCAAAAACATTCAGTACTTC
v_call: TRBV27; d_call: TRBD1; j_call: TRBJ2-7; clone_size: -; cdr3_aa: CASSSLTGIISYEQYF; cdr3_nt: TGTGCCAGCAGTTCTCTGACAGGGATCATATCCTACGAGCAGTACTTC
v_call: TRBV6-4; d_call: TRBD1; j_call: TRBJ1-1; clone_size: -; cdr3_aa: CASINDRATEAFF; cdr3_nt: TGTGCCAGCATCAACGACAGGGCCACTGAAGCTTTCTTT
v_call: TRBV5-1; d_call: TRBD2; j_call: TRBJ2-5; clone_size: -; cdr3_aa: CASSLGASGGLQETQYF; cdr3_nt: TGCGCCAGCAGCTTGGGGGCTAGCGGGGGCCTCCAAGAGACCCAGTACTTC
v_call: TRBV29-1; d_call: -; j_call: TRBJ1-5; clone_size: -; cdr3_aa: CSAAGGGNQPQHF; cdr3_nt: TGCAGCGCCGCTGGGGGGGGCAATCAGCCCCAGCATTTT
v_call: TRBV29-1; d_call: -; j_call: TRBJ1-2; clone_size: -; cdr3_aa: CSAGTDGYTF; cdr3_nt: TGCAGCGCTGGGACGGATGGCTACACCTTC
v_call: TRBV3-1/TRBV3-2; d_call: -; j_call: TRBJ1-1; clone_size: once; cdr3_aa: CASSQAGLGTEAFF; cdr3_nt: TGTGCCAGCAGCCAAGCAGGGCTGGGCACTGAAGCTTTCTTT
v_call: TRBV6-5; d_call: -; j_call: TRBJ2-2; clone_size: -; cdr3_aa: CASAQILTGELFF; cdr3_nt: TGTGCCAGCGCCCAGATCCTCACCGGGGAGCTGTTTTTT
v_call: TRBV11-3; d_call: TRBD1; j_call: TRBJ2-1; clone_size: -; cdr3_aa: CASSFISDRESFF; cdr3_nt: TGTGCCAGCAGCTTTATATCGGACAGGGAGTCGTTCTTC
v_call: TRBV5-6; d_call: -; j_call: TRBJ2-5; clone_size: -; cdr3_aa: CASSLERVETQYF; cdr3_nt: TGTGCCAGCAGCTTGGAAAGAGTGGAGACCCAGTACTTC
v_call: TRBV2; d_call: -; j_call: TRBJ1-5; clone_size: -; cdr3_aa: CASSEQWGIGQPQHF; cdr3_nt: TGTGCCAGCAGTGAACAGTGGGGGATCGGTCAGCCCCAGCATTTT
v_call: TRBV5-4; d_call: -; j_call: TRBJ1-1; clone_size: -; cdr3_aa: CASSLAALNTEAFF; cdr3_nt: TGTGCCAGCAGCTTGGCCGCTTTGAACACTGAAGCTTTCTTT
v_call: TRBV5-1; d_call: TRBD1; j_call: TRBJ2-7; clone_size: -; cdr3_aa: CASSLRDRVTYEQYF; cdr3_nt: TGCGCCAGCAGCTTAAGGGACAGGGTAACCTACGAGCAGTACTTC
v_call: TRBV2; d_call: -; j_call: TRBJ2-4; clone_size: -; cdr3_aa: CASSQLRGKNIQYF; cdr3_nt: TGTGCCAGCAGTCAGCTCCGTGGCAAAAACATTCAGTACTTC
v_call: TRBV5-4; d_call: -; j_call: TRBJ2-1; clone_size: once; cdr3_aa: CASRPGGQLPYNEQFF; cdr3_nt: TGTGCCAGCCGGCCCGGGGGGCAGTTGCCCTACAATGAGCAGTTCTTC
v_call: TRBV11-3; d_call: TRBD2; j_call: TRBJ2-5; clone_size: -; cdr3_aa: CASSGVAGEETQYF; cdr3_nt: TGTGCCAGCAGCGGAGTAGCGGGAGAGGAGACCCAGTACTTC
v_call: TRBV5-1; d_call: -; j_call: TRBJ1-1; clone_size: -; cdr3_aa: CASSYSRRNTEAFF; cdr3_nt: TGCGCCAGCAGCTATTCCAGAAGGAACACTGAAGCTTTCTTT